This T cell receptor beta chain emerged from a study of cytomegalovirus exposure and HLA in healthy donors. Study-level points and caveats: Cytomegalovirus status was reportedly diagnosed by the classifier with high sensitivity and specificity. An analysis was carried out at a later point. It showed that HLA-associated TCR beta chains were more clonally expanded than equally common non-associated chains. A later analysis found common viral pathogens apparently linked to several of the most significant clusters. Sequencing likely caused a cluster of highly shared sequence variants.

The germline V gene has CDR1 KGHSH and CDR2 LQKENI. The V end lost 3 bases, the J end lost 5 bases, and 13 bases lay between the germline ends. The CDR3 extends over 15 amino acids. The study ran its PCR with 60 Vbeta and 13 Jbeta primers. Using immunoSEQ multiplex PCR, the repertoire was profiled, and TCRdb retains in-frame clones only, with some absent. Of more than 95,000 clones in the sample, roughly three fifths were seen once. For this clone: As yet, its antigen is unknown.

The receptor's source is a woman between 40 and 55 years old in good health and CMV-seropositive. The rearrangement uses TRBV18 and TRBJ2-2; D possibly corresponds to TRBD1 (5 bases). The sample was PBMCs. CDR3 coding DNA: TGTGCCAGCTCACCCGAGACAGCATTAACCGGGGAGCTGTTTTTT. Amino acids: CASSPETALTGELFF.